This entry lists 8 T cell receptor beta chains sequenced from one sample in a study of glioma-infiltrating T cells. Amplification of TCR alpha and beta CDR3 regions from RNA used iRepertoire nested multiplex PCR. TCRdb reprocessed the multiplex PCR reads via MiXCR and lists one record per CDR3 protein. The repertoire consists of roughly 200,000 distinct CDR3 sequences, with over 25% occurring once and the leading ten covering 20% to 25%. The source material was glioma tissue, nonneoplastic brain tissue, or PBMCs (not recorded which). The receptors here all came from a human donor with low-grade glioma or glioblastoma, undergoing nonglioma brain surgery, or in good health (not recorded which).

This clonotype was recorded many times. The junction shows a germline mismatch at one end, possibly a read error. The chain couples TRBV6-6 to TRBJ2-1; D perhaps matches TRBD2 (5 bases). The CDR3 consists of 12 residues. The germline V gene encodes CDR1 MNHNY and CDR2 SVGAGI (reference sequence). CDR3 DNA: TGTGCCAGCAGTTACTCGAACCCCGGCGGGCTCTTC. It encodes CASSYSNPGGLF.

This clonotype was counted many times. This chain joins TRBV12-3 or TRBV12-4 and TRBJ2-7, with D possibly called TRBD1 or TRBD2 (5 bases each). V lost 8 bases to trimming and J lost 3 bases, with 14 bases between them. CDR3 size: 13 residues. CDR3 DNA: TGTGCCAGCGCCCGGGACGGACGCTACGAGCAGTACTTC. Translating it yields CASARDGRYEQYF.

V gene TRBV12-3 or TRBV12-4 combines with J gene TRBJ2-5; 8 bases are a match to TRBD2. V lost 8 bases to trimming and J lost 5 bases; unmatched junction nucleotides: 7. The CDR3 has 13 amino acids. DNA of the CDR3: TGTGCCAGCGGCGGACTAGCTAGGGAGACCCAGTACTTC. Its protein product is CASGGLARETQYF.

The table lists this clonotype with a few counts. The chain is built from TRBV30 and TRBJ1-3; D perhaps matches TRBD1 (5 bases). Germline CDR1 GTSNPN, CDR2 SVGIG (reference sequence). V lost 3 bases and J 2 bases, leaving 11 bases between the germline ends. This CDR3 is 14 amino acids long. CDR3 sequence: CAWRLGEAGNTIYF. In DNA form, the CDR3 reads TGTGCCTGGAGACTAGGGGAAGCTGGAAACACCATATATTTT.

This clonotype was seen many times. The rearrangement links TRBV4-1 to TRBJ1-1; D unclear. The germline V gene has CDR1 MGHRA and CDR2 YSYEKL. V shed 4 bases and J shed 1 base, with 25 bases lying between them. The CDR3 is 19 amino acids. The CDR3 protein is CASSPYSSERVGWNTEAFF. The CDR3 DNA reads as TGCGCCAGCAGCCCCTATTCATCGGAGAGGGTGGGTTGGAACACTGAAGCTTTCTTT.

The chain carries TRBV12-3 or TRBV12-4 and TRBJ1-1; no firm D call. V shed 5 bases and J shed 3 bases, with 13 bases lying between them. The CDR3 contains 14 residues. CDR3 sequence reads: CASSGTARDTEAFF. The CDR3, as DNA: TGTGCCAGCAGTGGAACCGCCCGGGACACTGAAGCTTTCTTT.

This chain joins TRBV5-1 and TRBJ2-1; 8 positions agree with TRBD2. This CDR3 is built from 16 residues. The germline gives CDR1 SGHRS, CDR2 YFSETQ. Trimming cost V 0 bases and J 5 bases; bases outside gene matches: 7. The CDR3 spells CASSLALRGVDNEQFF. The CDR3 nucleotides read TGCGCCAGCAGCTTGGCTCTGCGGGGGGTAGACAATGAGCAGTTCTTC.

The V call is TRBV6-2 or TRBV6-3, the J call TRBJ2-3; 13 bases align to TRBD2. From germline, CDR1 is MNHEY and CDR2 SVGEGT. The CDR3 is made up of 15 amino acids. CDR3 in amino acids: CESSRTSGSTDTQYF. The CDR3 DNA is TGTGAAAGCAGCCGGACTAGCGGGAGTACAGATACGCAGTATTTT.